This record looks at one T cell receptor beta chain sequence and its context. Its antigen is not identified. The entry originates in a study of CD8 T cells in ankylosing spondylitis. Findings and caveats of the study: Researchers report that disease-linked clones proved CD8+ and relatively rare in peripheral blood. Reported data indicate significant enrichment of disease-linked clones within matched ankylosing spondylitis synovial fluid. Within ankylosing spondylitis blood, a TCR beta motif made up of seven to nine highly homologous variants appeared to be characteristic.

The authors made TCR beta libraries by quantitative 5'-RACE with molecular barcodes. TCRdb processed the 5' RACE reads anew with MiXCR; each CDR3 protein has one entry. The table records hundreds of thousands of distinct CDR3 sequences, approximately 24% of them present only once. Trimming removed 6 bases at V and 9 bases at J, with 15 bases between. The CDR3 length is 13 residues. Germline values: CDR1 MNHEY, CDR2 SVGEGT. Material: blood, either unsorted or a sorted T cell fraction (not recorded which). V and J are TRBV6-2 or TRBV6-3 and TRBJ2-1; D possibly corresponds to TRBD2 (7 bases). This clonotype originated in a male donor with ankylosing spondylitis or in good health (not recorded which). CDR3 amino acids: CASRRDGGLEQFF. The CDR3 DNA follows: TGTGCCAGCAGGCGTGACGGGGGGCTTGAGCAGTTCTTC.